Listed below are T cell receptor beta chains from one sample, sequenced in a study of OX40 agonist ivuxolimab in advanced cancers. The protocol was immunoSEQ multiplex PCR, while the TCRdb copy is restricted to in-frame clones and leaves out a portion. The data hold about 68,000 clones, with 65% to 90% observed a single time. Material: CD4+ or CD8+ T cells sorted from blood, obtained in a trial of the OX40 agonist ivuxolimab. The receptors originated from an adult with an advanced solid tumor such as melanoma, head and neck, liver or kidney cancer. The CDR3 runs from the conserved cysteine through the conserved F or W. A D gene is named only where the DNA matches it firmly. Expanded clones are given a class, and other clones once, few, many or no size at all.

cdr3_aa,cdr3_nt,v_call,d_call,clone_size,j_call
CASSLATKGWLVGETQYF,TGTGCCAGCAGCTTAGCAACTAAGGGCTGGCTCGTGGGAGAGACCCAGTACTTC,TRBV11-2,-,-,TRBJ2-5
CASRDPGVSDTQYF,TGTGCCAGCAGGGACCCAGGGGTTTCGGATACGCAGTATTTT,TRBV28,-,-,TRBJ2-3
CSATLAGEVGETQYF,TGCAGCGCGACACTAGCGGGAGAAGTGGGTGAGACCCAGTACTTC,TRBV29-1,TRBD2,many,TRBJ2-5
CASSPRGLAEGGLFNEQFF,TGTGCCAGTAGTCCCCGGGGACTAGCGGAGGGGGGGCTATTTAATGAGCAGTTCTTC,TRBV19,TRBD2,-,TRBJ2-1
CASSLGASGRPRYEQYF,TGTGCCAGCAGCTTGGGGGCTAGCGGGAGGCCGCGCTACGAGCAGTACTTC,TRBV5-8,TRBD2,few,TRBJ2-7
CASSQVGGLAGGEQFF,TGCGCCAGCAGCCAAGTCGGGGGACTAGCGGGAGGGGAGCAGTTCTTC,TRBV4-3,TRBD2,-,TRBJ2-1
CASSQVAAQGGGYTF,TGTGCCAGCAGCCAAGTGGCGGCACAGGGTGGAGGCTACACCTTC,TRBV4-2,-,-,TRBJ1-2
CASSFYSARNSPLHF,TGTGCCAGCAGCTTCTATTCAGCCCGAAATTCACCCCTCCACTTT,TRBV5-6,-,-,TRBJ1-6
CASMLGRDAAYEQYF,TGTGCCAGCATGCTAGGGCGGGACGCCGCCTACGAGCAGTACTTC,TRBV27,-,-,TRBJ2-7
CAWREIGDNEQFF,TGTGCCTGGCGGGAGATAGGGGACAATGAGCAGTTCTTC,TRBV30,-,-,TRBJ2-1
CASSPSRGSGELFF,TGTGCCAGCAGCCCTTCCAGGGGGAGCGGGGAGCTGTTTTTT,TRBV11-3,TRBD1,-,TRBJ2-2
CAAEGAGGPKDTQYF,TGTGCCGCGGAGGGAGCGGGAGGGCCAAAAGATACGCAGTATTTT,TRBV28,TRBD2,-,TRBJ2-3
CASSQSRTAYSYEQYF,TGCGCCAGCAGTCAATCACGGACAGCCTATTCCTACGAGCAGTACTTC,TRBV23-1,-,-,TRBJ2-7
CASSWNTEAFF,TGTGCCAGCAGCTGGAACACTGAAGCTTTCTTT,TRBV5-5,-,-,TRBJ1-1
CASSSRMTGPEAFF,TGTGCCAGCAGTTCCCGAATGACAGGGCCTGAAGCTTTCTTT,TRBV28,TRBD1,-,TRBJ1-1
CASSLVVAGTDTQYF,TGCGCCAGCAGCTTGGTAGTAGCGGGCACAGATACGCAGTATTTT,TRBV5-1,-,many,TRBJ2-3
CASSFAAGGVDEQFF,TGTGCCAGCAGCTTTGCGGCGGGAGGGGTCGATGAGCAGTTCTTC,TRBV5-4,TRBD2,once,TRBJ2-1
CAIKSGLLNEQFF,TGTGCCATCAAGAGCGGGCTACTCAATGAGCAGTTCTTC,TRBV10-3,-,-,TRBJ2-1
CASSLKRGDTQYF,TGTGCCAGCAGCTTAAAACGGGGAGATACGCAGTATTTT,TRBV7-3,-,-,TRBJ2-3
CASSVAQPAGTQYF,TGTGCCAGCAGCGTCGCTCAGCCCGCGGGTACGCAGTATTTT,TRBV9,-,-,TRBJ2-3
CASSVERGADEQFF,TGTGCCAGCAGCGTAGAACGGGGGGCAGATGAGCAGTTCTTC,TRBV9,-,-,TRBJ2-1
CASRWWAGPNYGYTF,TGTGCCAGTAGGTGGTGGGCAGGACCTAACTATGGCTACACCTTC,TRBV19,-,few,TRBJ1-2
CASSRTSSYEQYF,TGTGCCAGCAGCCGGACTAGCTCCTACGAGCAGTACTTC,TRBV7-8,TRBD2,few,TRBJ2-7
CASSLGGANTEAFF,TGTGCCAGCAGCCTCGGGGGGGCGAACACTGAAGCTTTCTTT,TRBV7-3,-,-,TRBJ1-1
CASSPDREEAFF,TGTGCCAGCAGCCCAGACAGAGAGGAAGCTTTCTTT,TRBV7-9,-,many,TRBJ1-1
CASSLRDRDNEQFF,TGTGCCAGCAGCTTGAGGGACAGGGACAATGAGCAGTTCTTC,TRBV5-4,TRBD1,-,TRBJ2-1
CASSYRQYEQYF,TGTGCCAGCAGTTACCGACAGTACGAGCAGTACTTC,TRBV6-6,-,-,TRBJ2-7
CASWGGRDPSTDTQYF,TGTGCCAGTTGGGGCGGGAGAGATCCTAGCACAGATACGCAGTATTTT,TRBV19,TRBD2,-,TRBJ2-3
CASSTDSGSGANVLTF,TGTGCCAGCAGCACAGACTCGGGTTCTGGGGCCAACGTCCTGACTTTC,TRBV7-3,-,-,TRBJ2-6
CASSFQGLYEQYF,TGTGCCAGCAGTTTTCAGGGGCTCTACGAGCAGTACTTC,TRBV28,-,-,TRBJ2-7
CASYYGSGSSYEQYF,TGTGCCAGCTACTATGGTAGCGGGAGCTCCTACGAGCAGTACTTC,TRBV2,TRBD2,-,TRBJ2-7
CASSEAEGSYGYTF,TGTGCCAGCAGTGAAGCGGAGGGATCCTATGGCTACACCTTC,TRBV6-1,-,-,TRBJ1-2
CASSAGQLPQETQYF,TGCGCCAGCAGCGCGGGACAGCTACCTCAAGAGACCCAGTACTTC,TRBV5-1,-,-,TRBJ2-5
CASSLGQQETQYF,TGTGCCAGCAGCTTAGGACAGCAAGAGACCCAGTACTTC,TRBV7-3,-,once,TRBJ2-5
CASLHRDGYGYTF,TGTGCCAGCCTTCACCGGGACGGATATGGCTACACCTTC,TRBV25-1,-,-,TRBJ1-2
CASSPTTSSTDTQYF,TGTGCCAGCAGTCCCACTACCTCTAGCACAGATACGCAGTATTTT,TRBV11-3,-,-,TRBJ2-3
CASSGTDRAGTEAFF,TGTGCCAGCAGTGGCACTGACAGGGCGGGCACTGAAGCTTTCTTT,TRBV28,TRBD1,-,TRBJ1-1
CSVAGGYGNTIYF,TGCAGCGTAGCCGGGGGGTACGGAAACACCATATATTTT,TRBV29-1,-,once,TRBJ1-3
CASSKTREETQYF,TGTGCCAGTAGTAAAACTAGAGAAGAGACCCAGTACTTC,TRBV19,-,-,TRBJ2-5
CASSRGRTAYPDNEQFF,TGTGCCAGCAGCCGCGGGAGGACCGCATATCCGGACAATGAGCAGTTCTTC,TRBV7-9,TRBD2,-,TRBJ2-1